Below, 16 T cell receptor beta chains from the same sample are listed, as sequenced in a study of T cell repertoires in cytomegalovirus infection. One entry per CDR3 protein, called by TCRdb with MiXCR from the reads. This sample has hundreds of thousands of distinct CDR3 sequences, with approximately 10% found just once. The sequenced sample was PBMCs. The source of these receptors is a human donor in good health (CMV status not recorded). Some clones in this sample may be carry-over from other donors' samples.

There are many counts of this clonotype. J is TRBJ1-1 and V is TRBV10-3; no clear D. CDR3 length: 14 amino acids. V lost 7 bases to trimming and J lost 0 bases, with 12 bases between them. CDR1 and CDR2 from the germline V gene are ENHRY and SYGVKD. In DNA form, the CDR3 reads TGTGCCATCACCCTGGACGGTTTGAACACTGAAGCTTTCTTT. Its translation: CAITLDGLNTEAFF.

This clonotype was seen ten or more times. V and J are TRBV28 and TRBJ2-4, with D possibly called TRBD1 or TRBD2 (6 bases each). Germline assignment: CDR1 MDHEN and CDR2 SYDVKM. V gave up 7 bases and J gave up 3 bases, with 16 bases separating them. The CDR3 loop spans 15 amino acids. This chain's CDR3 is CASTIGGLGKNIQYF. The CDR3 coding sequence is TGTGCCAGCACCATAGGGGGGCTGGGCAAAAACATTCAGTACTTC.

This clonotype was counted only a few times. The chain has TRBV20-1 and TRBJ2-1; D could derive from TRBD1 or TRBD2 (7 bases each). With 6 bases removed from V and 7 bases from J, the gap between germline ends came to 19 bases. The CDR3 runs 14 residues. The germline gives CDR1 DFQATT, CDR2 SNEGSKA (reference sequence). The CDR3 region has the DNA TGCAGTGCCCGCGGGGGCAGGGGGGAAAATGAGCAGTTCTTC. Translation: CSARGGRGENEQFF.

The chain is built from TRBV19 and TRBJ2-6; 8 bases line up with TRBD1. Germline V gene data show CDR1 as LNHDA and CDR2 as SQIVND (reference sequence). The J segment lost 0 bases and the V segment lost 3 bases, leaving 1 base of the junction unmatched. This CDR3 is 16 amino acids long. The CDR3 nucleotides are TGTGCCAGTAGTATCAGGGGGCGCTCTGGGGCCAACGTCCTGACTTTC. Translation: CASSIRGRSGANVLTF.

This clonotype was counted a few times. The chain has TRBV13 and TRBJ1-5; D gene unclear. The germline gives CDR1 PRHDT, CDR2 FYEKMQ (reference sequence). V gave up 5 bases and J gave up 7 bases, with 15 bases separating them. The CDR3 sequence is 14 residues long. Here the CDR3 DNA reads TGTGCCAGCAGCCCCCCCCACACAGAACAGCCCCAGCATTTT. Amino acids: CASSPPHTEQPQHF.

This clonotype occurred a few times. This chain links TRBV6-2 or TRBV6-3 with TRBJ2-7, with D possibly being TRBD1 (5 bases). Germline assignment: CDR1 MNHEY and CDR2 SVGEGT. V gave up 6 bases and J gave up 3 bases, with 12 bases separating them. The CDR3 contains 13 residues. The DNA for the CDR3 is TGTGCCAGCAGCGGGTTAGGGGACTACGAGCAGTACGTC. Protein sequence: CASSGLGDYEQYV.

This clonotype was found a few times. The chain joins TRBV20-1 to TRBJ1-5; 7 nucleotides match TRBD1. The CDR3 is 13 amino acids. V dropped 4 bases and J dropped 5; count of bases not matched to a gene: 5. CDR1 is DFQATT and CDR2 is SNEGSKA in the germline V gene (reference sequence). The CDR3 reads CSANVQGDQPQHF. The CDR3 bases are TGCAGTGCTAATGTTCAGGGGGATCAGCCCCAGCATTTT.

The table lists this clonotype with many counts. The chain is built from TRBV10-3 and TRBJ2-2, with TRBD2 matching 7 bases. The trim removed 8 bases at V and 3 bases at J, leaving 3 bases unmatched. Per the germline V gene, CDR1 is ENHRY and CDR2 is SYGVKD. The CDR3 has 13 amino acids. The CDR3 sequence: CAIYLADTGELFF. CDR3 nucleotides: TGTGCCATCTATCTAGCGGACACCGGGGAGCTGTTTTTT.

This clonotype was counted at least ten times. The rearrangement links TRBV20-1 to TRBJ2-1; 14 nucleotides align to TRBD2. CDR1 and CDR2 (germline): DFQATT, SNEGSKA (reference sequence). The length of the CDR3 is 14 residues. The V and J ends lost 3 bases and 13 bases, in that order; junction bases with no gene match: 8. CDR3 loop: CSARGLAGAFDQFF. CDR3 nucleotide sequence: TGCAGTGCTAGGGGACTAGCGGGGGCCTTTGATCAGTTCTTC.

This clonotype was found many times. The chain links TRBV7-2 to TRBJ2-2, with D tentatively TRBD2 (6 bases). Trimming stripped 3 bases from V and 4 bases from J, with 12 bases between. Germline V gene lookup returns CDR1 SGHTA and CDR2 FQGNSA. This CDR3 comprises 15 residues. Here the CDR3 DNA reads TGTGCCAGCAGCTTTAGAAGGGGAGGCACCGGGGAGCTGTTTTTT. Amino acids: CASSFRRGGTGELFF.

This clonotype was picked up a small number of times. A much larger clonotype is one base distant, so this may be a read error. The genes are TRBV6-5 and TRBJ1-2, with a possible D match to TRBD1 (5 bases). This CDR3 spans 13 amino acids. Germline V CDR1 and CDR2: MNHEY, SVGAGI. Deletions cut 6 bases from V and 7 bases from J, with 15 bases between. In DNA, the CDR3 is TGTGCCAGCAGCCATGGGGCTTCGGGTGGCTACACCTTC. Translating gives CASSHGASGGYTF.

As regards this clonotype: Given a much more abundant clone one base away, this may be a read error. The CDR3 loop reads CANSPTDRAAVRGTEAFF. CDR3 coding DNA: TGTGCCAACAGCCCAACGGACAGGGCCGCAGTTAGGGGAACTGAAGCTTTCTTT. The chain employs TRBV3-1 and TRBJ1-1; 8 nucleotides align to TRBD1. Germline assignment: CDR1 LGHDT and CDR2 YNNKEL (reference sequence). This CDR3 has 18 residues.

The table lists this clonotype with a few counts. J is TRBJ1-1 and V is TRBV6-2 or TRBV6-3; no clear D gene. CDR3 length equals 16 residues. Germline CDR1 reads MNHEY; CDR2 reads SVGEGT. Trimming removed 6 bases at V and 0 bases at J, with 17 bases between. CDR3 sequence (DNA): TGTGCCAGCAGCCCCCCCGTGGCACGGGTGAACACTGAAGCTTTCTTT. It is translated as CASSPPVARVNTEAFF.

This clonotype was recorded at least ten times. V is TRBV28 and J is TRBJ1-2; D is unresolved. The germline V gene encodes CDR1 MDHEN and CDR2 SYDVKM. V lost 4 bases and J lost 0, with 9 bases in between. There are 14 residues in the CDR3. CDR3 nucleotides: TGTGCCAGCAGTTCTCCCACGGCTAACTATGGCTACACCTTC. The encoded protein is CASSSPTANYGYTF.

This clonotype was detected many times. The chain has TRBV7-3 and TRBJ2-3, with 10 nucleotides matching TRBD2. Germline V gene lookup returns CDR1 SGHTA and CDR2 FQGTGA. Trimming cost V 5 bases and J 4 bases; bases outside gene matches: 15. The CDR3 sequence is 18 residues long. This CDR3 is CASSPRVLAGVTSDTQYF. The CDR3 coding sequence is TGTGCCAGCAGCCCAAGGGTCCTAGCGGGGGTCACGTCAGATACGCAGTATTTT.

This clonotype appeared many times. The chain recombines TRBV28 with TRBJ2-7; TRBD1 aligns across 8 bases. V shed 6 bases, J shed 0 bases, and the junction held 16 bases outside the gene matches. The CDR3 spans 18 residues. The germline CDR1 and CDR2 sequences are MDHEN and SYDVKM. The CDR3 DNA follows: TGTGCCAGCAGCTCCCCCCAAACGGGACAGGCGTTCTCCTACGAGCAGTACGTC. Translation: CASSSPQTGQAFSYEQYV.